This T cell receptor beta chain appears in the sequencing data of a study of blood T cell repertoires in COVID-19. As for the study in general: Both acute and convalescent COVID-19 samples were obtained from the United States, Italy and Spain.

Per the authors' pipeline: Reference gene primer amplification gave nucleated cell count estimates. Assay: immunoSEQ multiplex PCR; the TCRdb copy retains only in-frame clones and omits some. V and J calls plus clone size are reproduced from that table; the DNA served to infer D and trimming. Of hundreds of thousands of clones in the sample, over 75% were seen once. This CDR3 region has 15 residues. With 5 bases removed from V and 0 bases from J, the gap between germline ends came to 11 bases. Germline V CDR1 and CDR2: SGHTA, FQGTGA. The sample comprised peripheral blood. The rearrangement uses TRBV7-3 and TRBJ2-1; TRBD1 might be the D (6 bases). This receptor was taken from a middle-aged man with active or convalescent COVID-19. The CDR3 here is CASSPNRDSYNEQFF. Here the CDR3 DNA reads TGTGCCAGCAGCCCAAACAGGGACTCCTACAATGAGCAGTTCTTC.